The next 5 T cell receptor beta chains were all read from a single sample in a study of OX40 agonist ivuxolimab in advanced cancers. The data were produced by immunoSEQ multiplex PCR, yet TCRdb's version contains in-frame clones alone and is incomplete. Among tens of thousands of clones listed, over 75% were seen once. The source was CD4+ or CD8+ T cells sorted from blood, collected in a trial of the OX40 agonist ivuxolimab. The receptors shown here come from an adult with an advanced solid tumor such as melanoma, head and neck, liver or kidney cancer.

The chain recombines TRBV6-5 with TRBJ2-2, with D perhaps TRBD2 (5 bases). Trimming stripped 2 bases from V and 4 bases from J, with 14 bases between. Germline CDR1 and CDR2: MNHEY and SVGAGI. CDR3 length equals 16 residues. The CDR3 nucleotides read TGTGCCAGCAGTTACCGGCGGAGCGGTAGCACCGGGGAGCTGTTTTTT. Its translation is CASSYRRSGSTGELFF.

This chain uses TRBV2 with TRBJ2-1, with 7 bases that match TRBD2. CDR1 and CDR2 (germline): SNHLY, FYNNEI. V lost 0 bases, J lost 0 bases, and 2 bases stayed unmatched. The CDR3 runs to 16 residues. CDR3 residues: CASSEARLASYNEQFF. For the CDR3, the DNA is TGTGCCAGCAGTGAAGCGCGACTAGCCTCCTACAATGAGCAGTTCTTC.

The J gene is TRBJ2-7, the V gene TRBV29-1; a possible D gene is TRBD1 (5 bases). Trimming stripped 8 bases from V and 0 bases from J, with 14 bases between. The CDR3 consists of 13 residues. Per germline, CDR1 SQVTM and CDR2 ANQGSEA. The CDR3 nucleotides are TGCAGCTTCCTAGGGGCCAGCTCCTACGAGCAGTACTTC. Translation: CSFLGASSYEQYF.

The chain employs TRBV7-9 and TRBJ1-2; no firm D call. CDR1 and CDR2 from the germline V gene are SEHNR and FQNEAQ (reference sequence). CDR3 length: 13 residues. V lost 8 bases to trimming and J lost 4 bases, with 14 bases between them. In nucleotides, the CDR3 is TGTGCCAGCGGCCTGGGCGGTAGCTATGGCTACACCTTC. It yields the protein CASGLGGSYGYTF. The full variable domain, rest sourced from reference TRBV7-9 and TRBJ1-2, is DTGVSQNPRHKITKRGQNVTFRCDPISEHNRLYWYRQTLGQGPEFLTYFQNEAQLEKSRLLSDRFSAERPKGSFSTLEIQRTEQGDSAMYLCASGLGGSYGYTFGSGTRLTVV.

This chain joins TRBV28 and TRBJ1-5, with D uncertain. The germline gives CDR1 MDHEN, CDR2 SYDVKM. The CDR3 contains 14 residues. The V gene lost 5 bases and the J gene lost 11 bases, with 19 bases spanning the gap. The CDR3 region is CASSPYTSYLAQHF. CDR3 sequence (DNA): TGTGCCAGCAGTCCCTACACAAGCTACCTCGCCCAGCATTTT.